Sequencing of this T cell receptor beta chain was carried out in a study of shared T cell receptors in the human thymus. Generated by immunoSEQ multiplex PCR, the TCRdb table keeps only in-frame clones and is missing some. The sample holds approximately 760,000 clones; roughly 85% are singletons and the top ten take over 0.008%. Per germline, CDR1 SQVTM and CDR2 ANQGSEA. The V gene end was trimmed by 1 base and the J gene end by 0 bases; junction bases not matched to a gene: 5. The CDR3 length is 15 residues. The data also belong to a second study, concerning human thymus T cells. As that study records: Resections from corrective heart surgery provided thymus tissue. Seemingly biased V and J gene usage marked thymic and blood repertoires. What related research reported was that thymic repertoires overlapped highly among unrelated individuals.

This TCR was recovered from a girl younger than two with a congenital heart defect. The material sequenced was thymocytes. The V gene is TRBV29-1, the J gene TRBJ2-5; TRBD2 aligns across 7 bases. CDR3 nucleotides: TGCAGCGTTGAAGGGGCGGGGGAGTACCAAGAGACCCAGTACTTC. It translates to CSVEGAGEYQETQYF.